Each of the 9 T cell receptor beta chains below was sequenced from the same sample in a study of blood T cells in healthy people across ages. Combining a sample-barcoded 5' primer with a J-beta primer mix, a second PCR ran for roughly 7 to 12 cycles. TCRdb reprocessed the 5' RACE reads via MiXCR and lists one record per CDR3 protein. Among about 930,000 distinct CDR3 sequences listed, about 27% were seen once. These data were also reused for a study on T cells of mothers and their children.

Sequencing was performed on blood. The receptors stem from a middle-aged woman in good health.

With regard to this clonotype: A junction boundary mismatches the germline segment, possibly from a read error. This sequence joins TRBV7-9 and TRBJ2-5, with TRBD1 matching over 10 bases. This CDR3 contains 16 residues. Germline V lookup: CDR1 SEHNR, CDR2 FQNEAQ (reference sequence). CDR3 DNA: TGTGCCAGCAGCCCCGGGGACAGGGGCCCACAAGGGACCCAGTACTTC. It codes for CASSPGDRGPQGTQYF.

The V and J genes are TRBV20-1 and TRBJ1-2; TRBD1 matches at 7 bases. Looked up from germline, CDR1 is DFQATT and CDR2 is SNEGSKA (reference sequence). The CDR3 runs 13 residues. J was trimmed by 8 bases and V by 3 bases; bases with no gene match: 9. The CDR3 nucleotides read TGCAGTGCTAGCCTTACAGGGGTGGGGGGCTACACCTTC. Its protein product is CSASLTGVGGYTF.

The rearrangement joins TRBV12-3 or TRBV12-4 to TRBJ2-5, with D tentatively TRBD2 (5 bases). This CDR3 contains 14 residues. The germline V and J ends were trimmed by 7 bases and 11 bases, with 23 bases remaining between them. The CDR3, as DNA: TGTGCCAGCACAGAAGACGGGGTACCGAGTGAGCAGTACTTC. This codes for CASTEDGVPSEQYF.

CDR3 sequence (DNA): TGCGCCAGCAGTCACATAGCGGATTCGAACAATGAGCAGTTCTTC. Its translation is CASSHIADSNNEQFF. The gene calls are TRBV23-1 and TRBJ2-1, with D possibly matching TRBD2 (6 bases). TRBV23-1 is assigned to the ORF class and has an uncertain function. The ends were cut back, 3 bases at V and 5 bases at J, with 14 bases in the middle. The CDR3 runs to 15 residues.

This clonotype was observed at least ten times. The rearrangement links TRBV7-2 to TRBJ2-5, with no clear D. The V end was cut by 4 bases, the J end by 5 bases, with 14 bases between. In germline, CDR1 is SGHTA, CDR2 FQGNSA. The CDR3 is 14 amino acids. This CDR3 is CASSSRGFAETQYF. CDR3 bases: TGTGCCAGCAGCTCTCGCGGTTTTGCGGAGACCCAGTACTTC. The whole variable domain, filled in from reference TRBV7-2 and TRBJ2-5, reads GAGVSQSPSNKVTEKGKDVELRCDPISGHTALYWYRQSLGQGLEFLIYFQGNSAPDKSGLPSDRFSAERTGGSVSTLTIQRTQQEDSAVYLCASSSRGFAETQYFGPGTRLLVL.

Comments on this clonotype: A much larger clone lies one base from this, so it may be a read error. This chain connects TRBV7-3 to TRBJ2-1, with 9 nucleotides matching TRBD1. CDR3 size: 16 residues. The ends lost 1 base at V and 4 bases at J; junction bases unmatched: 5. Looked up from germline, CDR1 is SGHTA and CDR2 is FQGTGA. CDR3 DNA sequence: TGTGCCAGCAGCTTAATGGGGGGACAGGGATACAATGAGCAGTTCTTC. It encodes CASSLMGGQGYNEQFF.

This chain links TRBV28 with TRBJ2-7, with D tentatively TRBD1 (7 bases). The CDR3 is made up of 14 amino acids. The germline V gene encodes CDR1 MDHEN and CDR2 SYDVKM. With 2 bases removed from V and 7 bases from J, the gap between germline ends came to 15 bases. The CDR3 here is CASSLDRAGSEQYF. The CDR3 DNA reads TGTGCCAGCAGTTTAGACAGGGCGGGAAGTGAGCAGTACTTC.

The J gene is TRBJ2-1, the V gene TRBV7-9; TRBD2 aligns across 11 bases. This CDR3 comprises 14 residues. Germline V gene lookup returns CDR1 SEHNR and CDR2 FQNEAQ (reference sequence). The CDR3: CAARASGGQDEQFF. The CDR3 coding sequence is TGTGCGGCCCGGGCTAGCGGGGGGCAGGATGAGCAGTTCTTC.

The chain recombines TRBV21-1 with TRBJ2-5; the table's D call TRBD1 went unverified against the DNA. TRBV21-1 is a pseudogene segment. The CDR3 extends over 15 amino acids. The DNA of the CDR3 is TGTGCCAGCAGCAAAGAGATAACAGGCGAAGAGACCCAGTACTTC. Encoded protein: CASSKEITGEETQYF.